This TCR beta chain came from a study of vaccination and CD4 T cells after COVID-19. Overall study context: In culture, cells were exposed to overlapping spike peptides from SARS-CoV-2, HCoV-NL63, HCoV-OC43 and HCoV-229E.

Trimming cost V 1 base and J 3 bases; bases outside gene matches: 10. Germline-derived CDR1 and CDR2 are SGHTA and FQGNSA. CDR3 length: 19 amino acids. Oncomine TCR Beta short-read sequencing was applied to DNA from cultured CD4+ T cells. TCRdb itself ran the PCR reads through MiXCR, one entry per CDR3 protein. The data hold about 22,000 distinct CDR3 sequences, with 50% observed a single time. In its sample, this clonotype was seen once. Its target is unknown. Sample treatment: approximately nine-day PBMC culture with coronavirus spike peptide pools or control peptides (ViraFEST assay). The chain links TRBV7-2 to TRBJ2-7; TRBD2 agrees at 15 bases. What was sequenced was CD4+ T cells from blood, cultured in vitro. The TCR originated in a human donor who had recovered from COVID-19. The CDR3 bases are TGTGCCAGCAGCTTAGTGGGCGGGGGACTAGCGGGAGGAAACTACGAGCAGTACTTC. As protein: CASSLVGGGLAGGNYEQYF.